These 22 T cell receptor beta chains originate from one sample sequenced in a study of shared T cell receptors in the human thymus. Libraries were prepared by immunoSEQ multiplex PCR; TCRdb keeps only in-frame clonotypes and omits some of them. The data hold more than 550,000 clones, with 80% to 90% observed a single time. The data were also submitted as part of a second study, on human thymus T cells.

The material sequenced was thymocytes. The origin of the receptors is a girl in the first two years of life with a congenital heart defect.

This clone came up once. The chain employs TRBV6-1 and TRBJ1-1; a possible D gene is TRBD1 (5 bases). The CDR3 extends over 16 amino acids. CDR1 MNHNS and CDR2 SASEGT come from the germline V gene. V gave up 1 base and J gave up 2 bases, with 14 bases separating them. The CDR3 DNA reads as TGTGCCAGCAGTGAAGTGCCGGGGGAGGGAAACACTGAAGCTTTCTTT. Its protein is CASSEVPGEGNTEAFF.

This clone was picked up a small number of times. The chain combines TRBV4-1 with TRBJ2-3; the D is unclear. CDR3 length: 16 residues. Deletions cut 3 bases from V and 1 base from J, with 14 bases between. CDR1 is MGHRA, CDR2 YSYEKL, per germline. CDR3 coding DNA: TGCGCCAGCAGCCACACTCTCACCGGTGGCACAGATACGCAGTATTTT. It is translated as CASSHTLTGGTDTQYF.

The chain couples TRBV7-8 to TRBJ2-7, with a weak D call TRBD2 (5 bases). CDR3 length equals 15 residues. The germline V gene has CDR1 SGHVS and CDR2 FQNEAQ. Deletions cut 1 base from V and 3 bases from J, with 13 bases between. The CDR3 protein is CASSLVRSVNYEQYF. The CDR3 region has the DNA TGTGCCAGCAGCTTAGTTCGTAGCGTGAACTACGAGCAGTACTTC.

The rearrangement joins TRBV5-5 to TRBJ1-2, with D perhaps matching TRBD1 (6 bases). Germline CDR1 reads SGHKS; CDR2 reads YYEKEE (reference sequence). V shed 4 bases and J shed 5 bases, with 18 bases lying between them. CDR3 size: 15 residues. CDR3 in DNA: TGTGCCAGCAGCCCTCAGACAGGCAGTCTATATGGCTACACCTTC. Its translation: CASSPQTGSLYGYTF.

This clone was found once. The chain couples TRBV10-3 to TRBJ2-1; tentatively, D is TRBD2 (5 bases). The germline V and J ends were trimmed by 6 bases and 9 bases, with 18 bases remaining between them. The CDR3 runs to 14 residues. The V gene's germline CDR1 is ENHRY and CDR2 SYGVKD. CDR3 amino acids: CAIRVAFPLGEQFF. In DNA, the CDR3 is TGTGCCATCAGGGTAGCGTTTCCTTTAGGTGAGCAGTTCTTC.

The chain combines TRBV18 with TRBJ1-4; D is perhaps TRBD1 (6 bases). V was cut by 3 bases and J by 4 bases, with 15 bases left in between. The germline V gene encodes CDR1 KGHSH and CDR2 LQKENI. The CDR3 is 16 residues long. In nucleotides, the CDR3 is TGTGCCAGCTCACCGGGGCAGGGGCTCGGTAATGAAAAACTGTTTTTT. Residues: CASSPGQGLGNEKLFF.

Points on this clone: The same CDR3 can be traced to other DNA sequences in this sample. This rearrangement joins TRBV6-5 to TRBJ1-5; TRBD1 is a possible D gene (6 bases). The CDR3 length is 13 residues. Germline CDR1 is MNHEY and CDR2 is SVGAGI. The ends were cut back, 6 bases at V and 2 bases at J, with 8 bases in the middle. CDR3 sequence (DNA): TGTGCCAGCAGCCGACAGGGCAATCAGCCCCAGCATTTT. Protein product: CASSRQGNQPQHF.

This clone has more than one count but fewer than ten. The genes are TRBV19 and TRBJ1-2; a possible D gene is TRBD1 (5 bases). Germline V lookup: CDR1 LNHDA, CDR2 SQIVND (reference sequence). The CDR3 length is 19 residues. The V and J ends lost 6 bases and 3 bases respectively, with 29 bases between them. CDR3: CASSEIRPPLRDSHYGYTF. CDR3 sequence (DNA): TGTGCCAGTAGCGAAATACGACCCCCTCTCCGGGACTCCCACTATGGCTACACCTTC.

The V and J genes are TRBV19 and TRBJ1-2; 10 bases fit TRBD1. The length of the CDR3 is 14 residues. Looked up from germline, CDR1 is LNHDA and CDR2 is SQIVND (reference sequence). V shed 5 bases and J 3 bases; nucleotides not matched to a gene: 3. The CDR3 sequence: CASSRDRGYYGYTF. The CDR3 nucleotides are TGTGCCAGTAGTCGGGACAGGGGCTACTATGGCTACACCTTC.

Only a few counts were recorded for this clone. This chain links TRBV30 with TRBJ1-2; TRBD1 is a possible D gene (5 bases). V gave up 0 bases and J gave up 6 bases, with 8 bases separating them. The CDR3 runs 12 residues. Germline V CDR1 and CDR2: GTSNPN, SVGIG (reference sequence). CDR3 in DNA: TGTGCCTGGAGTGTGGAGGGGAATGGCTACACCTTC. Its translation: CAWSVEGNGYTF.

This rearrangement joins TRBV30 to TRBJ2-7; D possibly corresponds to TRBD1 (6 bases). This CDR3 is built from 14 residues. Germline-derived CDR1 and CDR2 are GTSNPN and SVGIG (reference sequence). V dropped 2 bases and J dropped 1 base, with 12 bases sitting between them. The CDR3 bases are TGTGCCTGGAGTCCTACGGACAGATCCTACGAGCAGTACTTC. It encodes CAWSPTDRSYEQYF.

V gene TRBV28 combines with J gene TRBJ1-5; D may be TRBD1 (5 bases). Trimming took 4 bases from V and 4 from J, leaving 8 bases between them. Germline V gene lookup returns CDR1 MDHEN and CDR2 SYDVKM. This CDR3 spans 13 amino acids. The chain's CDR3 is CASSSYRNQPQHF. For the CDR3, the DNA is TGTGCCAGCAGTTCCTACAGGAATCAGCCCCAGCATTTT.

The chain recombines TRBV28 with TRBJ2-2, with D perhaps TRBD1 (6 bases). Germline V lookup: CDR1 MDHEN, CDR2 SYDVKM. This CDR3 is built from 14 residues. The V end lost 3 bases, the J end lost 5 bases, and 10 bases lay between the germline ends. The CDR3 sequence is CASSLAGDTGELFF. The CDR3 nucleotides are TGTGCCAGCAGTTTGGCAGGGGATACCGGGGAGCTGTTTTTT. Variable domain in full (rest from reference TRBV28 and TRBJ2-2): DVKVTQSSRYLVKRTGEKVFLECVQDMDHENMFWYRQDPGLGLRLIYFSYDVKMKEKGDIPEGYSVSREKKERFSLILESASTNQTSMYLCASSLAGDTGELFFGEGSRLTVL.

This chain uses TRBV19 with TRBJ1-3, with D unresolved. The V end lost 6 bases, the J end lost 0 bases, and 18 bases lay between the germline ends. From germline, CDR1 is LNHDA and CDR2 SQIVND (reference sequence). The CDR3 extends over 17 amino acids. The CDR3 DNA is TGTGCCAGTAGCCCTCGGCGGGTTTGGGGCTCTGGAAACACCATATATTTT. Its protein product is CASSPRRVWGSGNTIYF.

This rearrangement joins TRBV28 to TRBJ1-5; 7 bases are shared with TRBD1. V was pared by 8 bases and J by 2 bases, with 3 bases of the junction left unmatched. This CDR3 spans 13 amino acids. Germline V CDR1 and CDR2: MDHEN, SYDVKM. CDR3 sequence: CASGRGRNQPQHF. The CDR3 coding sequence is TGTGCCAGCGGAAGGGGGCGCAATCAGCCCCAGCATTTT.

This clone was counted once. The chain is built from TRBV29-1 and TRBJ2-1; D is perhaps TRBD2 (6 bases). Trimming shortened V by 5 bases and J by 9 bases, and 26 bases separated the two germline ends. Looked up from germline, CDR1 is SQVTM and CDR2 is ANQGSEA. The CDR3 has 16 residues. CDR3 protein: CSVLVAGRGSYSEQFF. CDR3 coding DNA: TGCAGCGTTCTGGTGGCAGGCCGGGGGTCGTATAGTGAGCAGTTCTTC.

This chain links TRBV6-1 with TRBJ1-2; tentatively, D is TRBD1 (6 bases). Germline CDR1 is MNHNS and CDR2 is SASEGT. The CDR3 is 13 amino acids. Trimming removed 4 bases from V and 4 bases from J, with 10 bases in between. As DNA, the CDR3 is TGTGCCAGCAGTGGTGGACAGTTCTATGGCTACACCTTC. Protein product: CASSGGQFYGYTF.

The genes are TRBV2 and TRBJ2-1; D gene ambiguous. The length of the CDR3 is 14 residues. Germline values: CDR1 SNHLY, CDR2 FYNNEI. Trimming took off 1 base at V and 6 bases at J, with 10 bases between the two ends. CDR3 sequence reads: CASSEDGASNEQFF. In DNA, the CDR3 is TGTGCCAGCAGTGAAGATGGAGCTAGCAATGAGCAGTTCTTC.

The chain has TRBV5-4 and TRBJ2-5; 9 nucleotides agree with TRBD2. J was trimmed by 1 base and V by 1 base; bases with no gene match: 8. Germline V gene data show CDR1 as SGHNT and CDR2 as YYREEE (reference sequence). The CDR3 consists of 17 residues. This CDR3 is CASSLYDLLAGQETQYF. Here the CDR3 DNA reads TGTGCCAGCAGCTTGTACGATTTACTAGCGGGCCAAGAGACCCAGTACTTC.

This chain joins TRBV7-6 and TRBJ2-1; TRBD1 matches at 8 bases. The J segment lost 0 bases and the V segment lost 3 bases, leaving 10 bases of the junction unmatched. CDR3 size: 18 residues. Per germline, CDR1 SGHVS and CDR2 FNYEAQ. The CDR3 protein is CASSFNAGGDPSYNEQFF. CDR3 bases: TGTGCCAGCAGCTTCAACGCAGGGGGCGACCCCTCCTACAATGAGCAGTTCTTC.

The CDR3 DNA reads as TGTGCCAGCAGTGAAAGTAGGAGGTCTGGGGAGCTGTTTTTT. As protein: CASSESRRSGELFF. V is TRBV6-1 and J is TRBJ2-2; weak D call: TRBD2 (5 bases). CDR1 and CDR2 (germline): MNHNS, SASEGT. Trimming took 2 bases from V and 8 from J, leaving 12 bases between them. The CDR3 runs to 14 residues.

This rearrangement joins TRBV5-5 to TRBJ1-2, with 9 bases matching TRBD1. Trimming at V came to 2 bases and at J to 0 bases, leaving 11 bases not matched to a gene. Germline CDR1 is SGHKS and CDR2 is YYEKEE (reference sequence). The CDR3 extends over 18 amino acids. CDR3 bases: TGTGCCAGCAGCTTTTCAAGACAGGGGGTCTCCTCTAACTATGGCTACACCTTC. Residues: CASSFSRQGVSSNYGYTF.